The present TCR beta chain was sequenced within a study of T cell changes during pregnancy in multiple sclerosis. This table comes from immunoSEQ multiplex PCR, and its TCRdb copy is limited to in-frame clones, with some not included. This table has under 50,000 clones, 95% appearing once. Germline-derived CDR1 and CDR2 are SGHTA and FQGNSA. J lost 2 bases, V lost 4 bases, and 8 bases had no gene match. This CDR3 has 18 amino acids. The sample here was CD8+ T cells from peripheral blood mononuclear cells, taken in the first trimester of pregnancy. This clonotype was sampled from a female donor with multiple sclerosis, enrolled in a pregnancy study. The rearrangement links TRBV7-2 to TRBJ2-3, with 14 bases aligning to TRBD2. For the CDR3, the DNA is TGTGCCAGCAGCTCTCTAGGACTAGCGGGAGGCCCCACAGATACGCAGTATTTT. Protein: CASSSLGLAGGPTDTQYF.